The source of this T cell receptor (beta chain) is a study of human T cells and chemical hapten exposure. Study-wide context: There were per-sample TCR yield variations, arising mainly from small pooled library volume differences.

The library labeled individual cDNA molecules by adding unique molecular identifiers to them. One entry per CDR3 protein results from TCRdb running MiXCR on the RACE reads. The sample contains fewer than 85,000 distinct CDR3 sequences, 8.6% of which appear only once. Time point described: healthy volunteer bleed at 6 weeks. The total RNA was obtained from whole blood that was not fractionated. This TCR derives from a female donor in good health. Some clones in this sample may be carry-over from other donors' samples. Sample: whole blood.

The CDR3 nucleotides are TGCAGTTTTTTGGGGCTGGATACGCAGTATTTT. Translated, it gives CSFLGLDTQYF. The rearrangement joins TRBV20-1 to TRBJ2-3; tentatively, D is TRBD1 (5 bases). The CDR3 runs to 11 residues. The germline V and J ends were trimmed by 8 bases and 6 bases, with 12 bases remaining between them. Germline assignment: CDR1 DFQATT and CDR2 SNEGSKA (reference sequence).